This TCR beta chain was captured by sequencing in a study of blood T cell repertoires in COVID-19. On the study more broadly: The analysed material was cDNA or gDNA that came from T cells, B-cell-depleted T cells, or PBMCs.

Trimming took 8 bases from V and 5 from J; bases not matched to a gene: 21. The length of the CDR3 is 18 residues. CDR1 is LNHNV and CDR2 is YYDKDF in the germline V gene (reference sequence). While infection was still active, Seattle patients were enrolled and then followed longitudinally. Per the study methods: Estimation of nucleated cell counts relied on the amplification of reference gene primers. Measured with immunoSEQ multiplex PCR; TCRdb has only the in-frame clones, and not every one. V and J calls and clone size follow that table, whereas D and trimming were derived from the DNA. The data hold fewer than 90,000 clones, with roughly 74% observed a single time.

This receptor was taken from a man aged 65 to 79 with COVID-19, enrolled during active disease. The V gene is TRBV15, the J gene TRBJ2-1, with TRBD1 matching over 7 bases. The sample consisted of peripheral blood. The CDR3 bases are TGTGCCACCGGGGGCGACAGGGTTGAGGCCGCTTTTGACAATGAGCAGTTCTTC. This gives the protein CATGGDRVEAAFDNEQFF. Filled out from reference TRBV15 and TRBJ2-1, the complete variable domain reads DAMVIQNPRYQVTQFGKPVTLSCSQTLNHNVMYWYQQKSSQAPKLLFHYYDKDFNNEADTPDNFQSRRPNTSFCFLDIRSPGLGDTAMYLCATGGDRVEAAFDNEQFFGPGTRLTVL.